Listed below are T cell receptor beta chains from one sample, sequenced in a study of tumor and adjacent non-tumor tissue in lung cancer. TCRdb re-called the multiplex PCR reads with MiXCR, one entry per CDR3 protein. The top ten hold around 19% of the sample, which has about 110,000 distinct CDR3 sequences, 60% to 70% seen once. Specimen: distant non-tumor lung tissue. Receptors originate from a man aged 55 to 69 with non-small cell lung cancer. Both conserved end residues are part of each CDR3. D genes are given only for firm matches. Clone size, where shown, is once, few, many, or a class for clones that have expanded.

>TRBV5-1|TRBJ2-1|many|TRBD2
CASSPGLAGGRSEQLF
TGCGCCAGCAGCCCGGGACTAGCGGGAGGACGATCCGAGCAGCTCTTC
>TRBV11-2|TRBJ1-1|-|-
CASSPGGGSATEAFF
TGTGCCAGCAGCCCCGGGGGAGGGTCGGCCACTGAAGCTTTCTTT
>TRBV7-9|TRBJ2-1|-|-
CVSSLVGQGDHYNEQFF
TGTGTCAGCAGCTTAGTAGGGCAGGGCGATCACTACAATGAGCAGTTCTTC
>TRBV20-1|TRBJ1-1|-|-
CSARDWQGTNTEALF
TGCAGTGCCAGAGATTGGCAGGGGACGAACACTGAAGCTCTCTTT
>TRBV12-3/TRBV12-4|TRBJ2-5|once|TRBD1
CDSSQYRTGQETQYF
TGTGACAGCAGCCAATACAGGACAGGGCAAGAGACCCAGTACTTC
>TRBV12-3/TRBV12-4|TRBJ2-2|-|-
CASSFDLPGSTGEMFF
TGTGCCAGCAGTTTCGATCTACCGGGCAGCACCGGGGAGATGTTTTTT
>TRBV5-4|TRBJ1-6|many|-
CASSLEGSPSPLHF
TGTGCCAGCAGCTTGGAGGGCAGTCCTTCACCCCTCCACTTT
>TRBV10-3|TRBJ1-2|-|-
CAISGSGNGYTF
TGTGCCATCAGTGGCTCAGGGAATGGCTACACCTTC
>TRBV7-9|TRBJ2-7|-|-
CVSSITRIPYEQYF
TGTGTCAGCAGCATAACCAGGATTCCCTATGAGCAGTACTTC
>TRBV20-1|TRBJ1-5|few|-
CSARVGDYSNQPQHF
TGCAGTGCTAGGGTCGGCGATTATAGCAATCAGCCCCAGCATTTT
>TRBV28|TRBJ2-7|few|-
CASRTSSYEQYF
TGTGCCAGCAGGACGAGTTCCTACGAGCAGTACTTC
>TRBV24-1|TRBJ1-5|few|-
CATQNPGQPQHF
TGTGCCACCCAAAATCCGGGACAGCCCCAGCATTTT
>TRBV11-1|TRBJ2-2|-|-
CASSYSSGEPFF
TGTGCCAGCAGCTACAGTAGTGGGGAGCCGTTTTTT
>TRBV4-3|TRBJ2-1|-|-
CSSSQGPWGPGRNNEQFF
TGCTCCAGCAGTCAAGGCCCCTGGGGCCCGGGAAGGAACAATGAGCAGTTCTTT
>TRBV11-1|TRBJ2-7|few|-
CASSLSVGGSQYF
TGTGCCAGCAGCCTTTCTGTTGGTGGGTCGCAGTACTTC
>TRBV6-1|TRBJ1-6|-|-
CDSQQRGKSSPLHF
TGTGACAGCCAACAGCGTGGGAAAAGTTCACCCCTCCACTTT
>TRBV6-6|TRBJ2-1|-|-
CTSSEKGTGDNEQFF
TGTACCAGCAGTGAGAAAGGGACGGGAGACAATGAGCAGTTCTTC
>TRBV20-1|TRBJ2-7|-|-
CSARPEADEQYF
TGCAGTGCTAGACCAGAGGCCGACGAGCAGTACTTC
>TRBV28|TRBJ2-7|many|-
CASLGSGSTYEQYF
TGTGCCAGCCTTGGGAGCGGGTCGACCTACGAGCAGTACTTC
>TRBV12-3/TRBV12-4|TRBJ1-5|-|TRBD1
CASSLTGPNQPRHF
TGTGCCAGCAGTTTGACAGGGCCTAATCAGCCCCGGCATTTC
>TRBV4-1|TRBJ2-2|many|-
CASSPIGENTGELFF
TGCGCCAGCAGCCCTATCGGAGAAAACACCGGGGAGCTGTTTTTT
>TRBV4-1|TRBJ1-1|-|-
CANSQGAETFF
TGCGCCAACAGCCAAGGGGCTGAAACTTTCTTT
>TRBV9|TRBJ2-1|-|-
CASTLDSLGDNEQFF
TGTGCCAGCACCCTGGACTCTCTGGGCGACAATGAGCAGTTCTTC
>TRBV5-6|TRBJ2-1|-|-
CASSLDGYGDQFF
TGTGCCAGCAGCTTGGATGGTTACGGTGACCAGTTCTTC
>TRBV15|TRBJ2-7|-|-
CATSSQGRSYEQYF
TGTGCCACCAGCAGCCAGGGGCGCTCCTACGAGCAGTACTTC
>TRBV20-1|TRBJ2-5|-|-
CSAAQRQGGETQYF
TGCAGTGCTGCACAGCGACAGGGAGGAGAGACCCAGTACTTC
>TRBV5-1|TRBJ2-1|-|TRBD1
CASSVSLDRAINEQFF
TGCGCCAGCAGCGTCTCACTGGACAGGGCTATCAATGAGCAATTCTTC
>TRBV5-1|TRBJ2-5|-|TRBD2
CASSAGTSGEGETQYF
TGCGCCAGCAGCGCTGGGACTAGCGGGGAGGGAGAGACCCAGTACTTC
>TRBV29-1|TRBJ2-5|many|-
CSVASSGQYF
TGCAGCGTTGCGTCGTCAGGACAGTACTTC
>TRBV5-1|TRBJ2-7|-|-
CTSSLATSYEQYF
TGCACCAGCAGCTTGGCTACCTCCTACGAGCAATACTTC
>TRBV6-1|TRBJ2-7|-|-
CSNSESPFPGLRGMYEQYF
TGTTCCAACAGTGAATCGCCCTTTCCCGGCCTTCGAGGAATGTACGAGCAGTACTTC
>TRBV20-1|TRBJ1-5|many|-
CSAVPQGLSNQPQHF
TGCAGTGCAGTCCCCCAGGGTTTAAGCAATCAGCCCCAGCATTTT
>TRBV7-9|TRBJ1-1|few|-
CASSRIVTEAFF
TGTGCCAGCAGCAGGATCGTCACTGAAGCTTTCTTT